The present TCR beta chain was sequenced within a study of CD8 T cells in Susac syndrome. RNA, at about 0.5 to 1 ug, was reverse transcribed with random hexamers. TCRdb used MiXCR to reprocess the immunoSEQ multiplex PCR reads, holding one entry per CDR3 protein. The data contain 77,000 or so distinct CDR3 sequences, about 92% of them singletons. CDR3 length: 12 amino acids. V dropped 4 bases and J dropped 7 bases, with 5 bases sitting between them. Germline assignment: CDR1 SNHLY and CDR2 FYNNEI. The rearrangement uses TRBV2 and TRBJ1-6; D gene ambiguous. The specimen sequenced was CD4+ T cells from PBMCs. The TCR comes from a human donor with Susac syndrome. CDR3 DNA sequence: TGTGCCAGCAGTGCCCAGAATTCACCCCTCCACTTT. Its translation is CASSAQNSPLHF.